The 25 T cell receptor beta chains presented below share a single source sample, sequenced in a study of blood T cell repertoires in COVID-19 (dated by TCRdb to 2020 to 2021). Libraries were built with the immunoSEQ multiplex PCR assay. Held by TCRdb, this immuneACCESS table contains in-frame sequences only and omits some clones. Under half of the omission traces to an unresolved V gene where checked; the cause of the rest is unknown. Across this sample there are 110,000 or so clones, with more than 60% seen only once. The ten largest clones represent 5% to 7.5% of the sample. The sequenced sample consisted of peripheral blood. These receptors were taken from a man aged 70 or older with acute or convalescent COVID-19.

The rearrangement joins TRBV16 to TRBJ1-5; D gene ambiguous. There are 15 residues in the CDR3. Trimming left V 0 bases short and J 0 bases short, with 6 bases between. The germline V gene encodes CDR1 KGHSY and CDR2 FQNENV. As DNA, the CDR3 is TGTGCCAGCAGCCAATCTCGTTATAGCAATCAGCCCCAGCATTTT. Amino acids: CASSQSRYSNQPQHF.

Turning to this clone: A junction boundary mismatches the germline segment, possibly from a read error. This chain uses TRBV27 with TRBJ2-7; possible D gene TRBD1, 7 bases. In germline, CDR1 is MNHEY, CDR2 SMNVEV (reference sequence). The CDR3 extends over 17 amino acids. The CDR3 nucleotides read TGTGCCAGCAGTTCCAAACGACAGGGACTGGCCTCCGACGAGCAGTACTTC. Residues: CASSSKRQGLASDEQYF.

The V gene is TRBV5-1, the J gene TRBJ1-1, with D tentatively TRBD1 (6 bases). The length of the CDR3 is 14 residues. The V end was cut by 2 bases, the J end by 1 base, with 9 bases between. Germline CDR1 is SGHRS and CDR2 is YFSETQ. CDR3 nucleotides: TGCGCCAGCAGCTTCAAGACAGGGAACACTGAAGCTTTCTTT. Amino acid sequence: CASSFKTGNTEAFF.

A single count supports this clone. The gene calls are TRBV2 and TRBJ1-3; D is uncertain. Germline CDR1 SNHLY, CDR2 FYNNEI. Trimming left V 5 bases short and J 0 bases short, with 11 bases between. The CDR3 has 15 residues. The CDR3 sequence: CASSPQALSGNTIYF. The CDR3 DNA reads TGTGCCAGCAGTCCGCAAGCCCTCTCTGGAAACACCATATATTTT.

CDR3 in amino acids: CASSAGQGTEQYF. CDR3 bases: TGTGCCAGCAGCGCCGGACAGGGCACGGAGCAGTACTTC. This sequence joins TRBV7-2 and TRBJ2-7; 8 bases match TRBD1. V was clipped by 5 bases and J by 7 bases; unmatched bases: 7. The CDR3 contains 13 residues. From germline, CDR1 is SGHTA and CDR2 FQGNSA.

The chain recombines TRBV5-1 with TRBJ1-5; 7 positions match TRBD1. The CDR3 loop spans 14 amino acids. Germline CDR1 reads SGHRS; CDR2 reads YFSETQ. The trim removed 4 bases at V and 6 bases at J, leaving 7 bases unmatched. In nucleotides, the CDR3 is TGCGCCAGCAGCGACAGGGTAGGCGTTCAGCCCCAGCATTTT. Its protein product is CASSDRVGVQPQHF.

In its sample, this clone was seen a few times. V and J are TRBV27 and TRBJ2-3, with TRBD2 matching 9 bases. The germline CDR1 and CDR2 sequences are MNHEY and SMNVEV (reference sequence). This CDR3 contains 15 residues. V was clipped by 3 bases and J by 7 bases; unmatched bases: 8. The CDR3 here is CASSLERGAPNTQYF. The CDR3 bases are TGTGCCAGCAGTTTGGAGCGGGGGGCCCCCAATACGCAGTATTTT.

This clone was seen just once. The rearrangement links TRBV7-2 to TRBJ2-1; perhaps TRBD2 as D (7 bases). The CDR3 sequence is 14 residues long. CDR1 is SGHTA and CDR2 is FQGNSA in the germline V gene. The V and J ends lost 2 bases and 7 bases respectively, with 12 bases between them. CDR3 sequence reads: CASSLMGGANEQFF. Here the CDR3 DNA reads TGTGCCAGCAGCTTAATGGGGGGGGCTAATGAGCAGTTCTTC.

J is TRBJ2-5 and V is TRBV5-1, with D unresolved. Per the germline V gene, CDR1 is SGHRS and CDR2 is YFSETQ. V gave up 0 bases and J gave up 4 bases, with 10 bases separating them. The CDR3 is made up of 14 amino acids. Here the CDR3 reads CASSLGALGETQYF. CDR3 DNA: TGCGCCAGCAGCTTGGGAGCTCTCGGAGAGACCCAGTACTTC.

The chain uses TRBV28 and TRBJ2-3; 9 nucleotides match TRBD2. Germline V lookup: CDR1 MDHEN, CDR2 SYDVKM. The CDR3 runs to 18 residues. Trimming took 2 bases from V and 2 from J; bases not matched to a gene: 11. The CDR3 region is CASSLTPPLAGHTDTQYF. CDR3 in DNA: TGTGCCAGCAGTTTAACCCCCCCACTAGCGGGTCACACAGATACGCAGTATTTT. Variable domain in full (rest from reference TRBV28 and TRBJ2-3): DVKVTQSSRYLVKRTGEKVFLECVQDMDHENMFWYRQDPGLGLRLIYFSYDVKMKEKGDIPEGYSVSREKKERFSLILESASTNQTSMYLCASSLTPPLAGHTDTQYFGPGTRLTVL.

V gene TRBV5-4 combines with J gene TRBJ1-4, with 7 bases that match TRBD1. This CDR3 comprises 15 residues. Germline CDR1 reads SGHNT; CDR2 reads YYREEE (reference sequence). Losses at the gene ends were 1 base for V and 8 bases for J; bases not matched to a gene: 8. CDR3 DNA sequence: TGTGCCAGCAGCTTGTCACAGGGGTTGGAGGAAAAACTGTTTTTT. It is translated as CASSLSQGLEEKLFF.

The chain joins TRBV29-1 to TRBJ1-6, with D unclear. The germline V gene has CDR1 SQVTM and CDR2 ANQGSEA. The CDR3 loop spans 11 amino acids. Trimming shortened V by 8 bases and J by 7 bases, and 9 bases separated the two germline ends. The CDR3 here is CSRGGNSPLHF. DNA of the CDR3: TGCAGCCGGGGAGGGAATTCACCCCTCCACTTT.

V is TRBV19 and J is TRBJ1-4; D unresolved. Germline CDR1 is LNHDA and CDR2 is SQIVND (reference sequence). The CDR3 covers 11 residues. The V end lost 3 bases, the J end lost 7 bases, and 3 bases lay between the germline ends. CDR3 residues: CASSIGEKLFF. The CDR3 nucleotides read TGTGCCAGTAGTATCGGTGAAAAACTGTTTTTT.

This sequence joins TRBV9 and TRBJ2-1; 12 bases are shared with TRBD2. The germline CDR1 and CDR2 sequences are SGDLS and YYNGEE. V lost 3 bases to trimming and J lost 7 bases; unmatched junction nucleotides: 14. The CDR3 is 18 amino acids. The CDR3 DNA sequence: TGTGCCAGCAGCGCGCGACTAGCGGGGGAGTACCCAATTAATGAGCAGTTCTTC. Residues: CASSARLAGEYPINEQFF.

CDR3 bases: TGTGCCTGGAGTGTACCCCCAGGGCCCCTCCACTTT. The encoded protein is CAWSVPPGPLHF. The V gene is TRBV30, the J gene TRBJ1-6; maybe TRBD1 (5 bases). From germline, CDR1 is GTSNPN and CDR2 SVGIG (reference sequence). This CDR3 has 12 residues. Trimming removed 0 bases from V and 13 bases from J, with 10 bases in between. Looking up the rest from reference TRBV30 and TRBJ1-6 gives the full variable domain: SQTIHQWPATLVQPVGSPLSLECTVEGTSNPNLYWYRQAAGRGLQLLFYSVGIGQISSEVPQNLSASRPQDRQFILSSKKLLLSDSGFYLCAWSVPPGPLHFGNGTRLTVT.

This clone was picked up a small number of times. The rearrangement joins TRBV12-3 or TRBV12-4 to TRBJ1-5; D gene uncertain. Trimming shortened V by 3 bases and J by 4 bases, and 7 bases separated the two germline ends. CDR3 size: 13 residues. The CDR3 spells CASSLRENQPQHF. DNA of the CDR3: TGTGCCAGCAGTTTGCGGGAGAATCAGCCCCAGCATTTT.

The genes are TRBV27 and TRBJ2-5; 9 bases map to TRBD1. Germline CDR1 reads MNHEY; CDR2 reads SMNVEV (reference sequence). This CDR3 contains 14 residues. The junction had 9 bases not matched to a gene; V was cut back by 7 bases and J by 6 bases. The CDR3 sequence is CASNNRGRGQTQYF. The CDR3 bases are TGTGCCAGCAATAACAGGGGGCGCGGTCAGACCCAGTACTTC.

This clone was seen just once. The gene calls are TRBV6-5 and TRBJ1-5, with D possibly matching TRBD1 (5 bases). The germline CDR1 and CDR2 sequences are MNHEY and SVGAGI. V gave up 0 bases and J gave up 6 bases, with 9 bases separating them. The CDR3 is 14 amino acids. CDR3 bases: TGTGCCAGCAGTTACTCCAGGGTAACTCAGCCCCAGCATTTT. Translated: CASSYSRVTQPQHF.

V gene TRBV4-1 combines with J gene TRBJ2-7; possibly TRBD1 for D (5 bases). Trimming left V 1 base short and J 6 bases short, with 16 bases between. Germline V CDR1 and CDR2: MGHRA, YSYEKL. The CDR3 has 15 residues. The CDR3 sequence is CASSQVGSGNSEQYF. CDR3 sequence (DNA): TGCGCCAGCAGCCAAGTGGGGTCAGGGAACTCCGAGCAGTACTTC.

The V call is TRBV9, the J call TRBJ1-5; the D is unclear. Germline CDR1 SGDLS, CDR2 YYNGEE. CDR3 length equals 12 residues. V shed 0 bases and J shed 6 bases, with 4 bases lying between them. DNA of the CDR3: TGTGCCAGCAGCGTAGAGCGTCAGCCCCAGCATTTT. Translation gives CASSVERQPQHF. Full variable domain (remainder filled in from reference TRBV9 and TRBJ1-5): DSGVTQTPKHLITATGQRVTLRCSPRSGDLSVYWYQQSLDQGLQFLIQYYNGEERAKGNILERFSAQQFPDLHSELNLSSLELGDSALYFCASSVERQPQHFGDGTRLSIL.

The chain couples TRBV6-5 to TRBJ1-5; D remains ambiguous. The CDR3 sequence is 12 residues long. The V end lost 8 bases, the J end lost 4 bases, and 9 bases lay between the germline ends. Germline CDR1 reads MNHEY; CDR2 reads SVGAGI. This CDR3 reads CASSGSNQPQHF. The CDR3 nucleotides are TGTGCCAGCTCAGGCTCTAATCAGCCCCAGCATTTT.

V usage is TRBV7-9 and J usage is TRBJ2-3, with 9 bases fitting TRBD2. Germline assignment: CDR1 SEHNR and CDR2 FQNEAQ (reference sequence). The CDR3 is made up of 19 amino acids. Germline trimming cut 5 bases from V and 0 bases from J; bases unmatched to any gene: 15. DNA of the CDR3: TGTGCCAGCAGCCAGGACCTAGCGGGATCGGTCGGGAGCACAGATACGCAGTATTTT. It specifies CASSQDLAGSVGSTDTQYF.

The chain recombines TRBV7-3 with TRBJ2-1, with a tentative D call TRBD1 (5 bases). The germline V and J ends were trimmed by 1 base and 4 bases, with 14 bases remaining between them. The germline CDR1 and CDR2 sequences are SGHTA and FQGTGA. CDR3 length: 16 residues. CDR3 in amino acids: CASSLRGAGPYNEQFF. The CDR3 DNA reads as TGTGCCAGCAGCTTAAGGGGCGCCGGGCCTTACAATGAGCAGTTCTTC.

The rearrangement joins TRBV5-1 to TRBJ2-3; 7 bases are a match to TRBD1. CDR1 and CDR2 from the germline V gene are SGHRS and YFSETQ. The CDR3 loop spans 14 amino acids. V dropped 3 bases and J dropped 1; count of bases not matched to a gene: 2. This CDR3 is CASSSGQRTDTQYF. The CDR3 coding sequence is TGCGCCAGCAGCTCGGGACAGCGCACAGATACGCAGTATTTT.

This clone was seen just once. The CDR3 sequence is CASSTPGTGYGYTF. CDR3 in DNA: TGTGCCAGTAGTACCCCGGGAACAGGGTATGGCTACACCTTC. This rearrangement joins TRBV19 to TRBJ1-2; D possibly corresponds to TRBD1 (6 bases). Between the trimmed V and J ends, which lost 4 bases and 5 bases, there was a span of 14 bases. The CDR3 runs 14 residues. The germline V gene encodes CDR1 LNHDA and CDR2 SQIVND (reference sequence).